This T cell receptor (beta chain) is drawn from a study of vaccination effects on CD4 cells after COVID-19. Whole-study results and caveats: Whether induced by infection or by vaccine, clones showed marked clonal contraction late after vaccination.

About this clone: What it recognizes is unknown.

Expansion of antigen-specific CD4+ T cells with viral peptide pools was carried out by the ViraFEST assay before sequencing. Isolating CD4+ T cells followed approximately nine days of culture. The healthy vaccine recipients, who had no prior SARS-CoV-2 infection, showed negative nucleocapsid antibodies. Every well housed approximately 2.2 million PBMC, which grew in culture alongside about 11 IU/ml IL-2 and around 9.8 ug/ml peptides. Half of the medium was exchanged for IL-2 medium on both days 3 and 7. Here immunoSEQ multiplex PCR was the method, and the copy in TCRdb shows in-frame clones only, minus some. This table holds 71,000 or so clones, approximately 72% found once. CDR1 and CDR2 (germline): LGHNA, YSLEER. The CDR3 has 16 residues. Trimming took 1 base from V and 6 from J, leaving 18 bases between them.

This material consisted of CD4+ T cells from PBMCs cultured with HCoV-OC43 spike peptides, taken before COVID-19 vaccination. Stated subset: HCoV-OC43 spike overlapping peptide pool stimulation. J is TRBJ1-2 and V is TRBV4-3, with D unresolved. The sequence derives from a human donor who received a COVID-19 vaccine. For the CDR3, the DNA is TGCGCCAGCAGCCAAGGAGTTTCGGGGATGCAGGATGGCTACACCTTC. Its protein is CASSQGVSGMQDGYTF.